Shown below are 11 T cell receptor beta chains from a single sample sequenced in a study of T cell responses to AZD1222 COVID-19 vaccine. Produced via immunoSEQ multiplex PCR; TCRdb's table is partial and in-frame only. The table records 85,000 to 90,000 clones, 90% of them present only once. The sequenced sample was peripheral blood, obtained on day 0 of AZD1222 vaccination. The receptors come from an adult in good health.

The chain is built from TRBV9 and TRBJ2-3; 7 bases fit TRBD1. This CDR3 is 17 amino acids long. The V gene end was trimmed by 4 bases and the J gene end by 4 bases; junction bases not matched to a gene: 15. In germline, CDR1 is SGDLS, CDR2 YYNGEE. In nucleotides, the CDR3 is TGTGCCAGCAGCTCTGCCAGACAGGGTGTAGGAGCAGATACGCAGTATTTT. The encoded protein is CASSSARQGVGADTQYF. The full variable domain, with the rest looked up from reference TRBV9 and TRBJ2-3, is DSGVTQTPKHLITATGQRVTLRCSPRSGDLSVYWYQQSLDQGLQFLIQYYNGEERAKGNILERFSAQQFPDLHSELNLSSLELGDSALYFCASSSARQGVGADTQYFGPGTRLTVL.

The CDR3 region has the DNA TGTGCCAGCAGCTTAGAAGCAGGGTGGAATGGCGGCTACACCTTC. Protein product: CASSLEAGWNGGYTF. V and J are TRBV7-9 and TRBJ1-2, with D perhaps matching TRBD1 (5 bases). In germline, CDR1 is SEHNR, CDR2 FQNEAQ (reference sequence). V lost 1 base, J lost 8 bases, and 17 bases lay in between. The length of the CDR3 is 15 residues.

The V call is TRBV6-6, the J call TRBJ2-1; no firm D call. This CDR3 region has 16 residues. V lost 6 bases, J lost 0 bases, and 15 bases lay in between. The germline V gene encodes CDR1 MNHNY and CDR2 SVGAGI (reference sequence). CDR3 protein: CASRRSGQSSYNEQFF. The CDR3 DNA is TGTGCCAGCAGACGATCGGGTCAAAGCTCCTACAATGAGCAGTTCTTC.

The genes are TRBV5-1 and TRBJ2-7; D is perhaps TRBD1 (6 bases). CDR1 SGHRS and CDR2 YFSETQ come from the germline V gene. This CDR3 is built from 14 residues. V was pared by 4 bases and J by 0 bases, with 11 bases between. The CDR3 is CASSTDRSSYEQYF. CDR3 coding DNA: TGCGCCAGCAGCACCGACAGGAGCTCCTACGAGCAGTACTTC.

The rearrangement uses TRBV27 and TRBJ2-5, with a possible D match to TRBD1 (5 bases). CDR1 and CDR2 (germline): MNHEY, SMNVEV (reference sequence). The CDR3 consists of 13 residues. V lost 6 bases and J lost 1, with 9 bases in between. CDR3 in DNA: TGTGCCAGCAGGAGGACATTCCAAGAGACCCAGTACTTC. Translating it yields CASRRTFQETQYF.

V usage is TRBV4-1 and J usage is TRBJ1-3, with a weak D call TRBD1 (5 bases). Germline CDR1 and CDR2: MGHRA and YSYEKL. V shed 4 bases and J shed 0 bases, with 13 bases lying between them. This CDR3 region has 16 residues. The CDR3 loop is CASSPTDSVSGNTIYF. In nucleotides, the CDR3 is TGCGCCAGCAGCCCCACCGACAGCGTCTCTGGAAACACCATATATTTT.

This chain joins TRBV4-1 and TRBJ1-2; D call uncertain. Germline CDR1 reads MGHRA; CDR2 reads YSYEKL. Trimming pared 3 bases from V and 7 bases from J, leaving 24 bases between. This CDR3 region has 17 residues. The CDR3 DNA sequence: TGCGCCAGCAGCCAGACGGACGTCTACCTACCTGTAACTGGCTACACCTTC. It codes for CASSQTDVYLPVTGYTF.

CDR3 in amino acids: CASSRDRGAEKLFF. Written as DNA, the CDR3 is TGTGCCAGTAGTCGGGACAGGGGGGCCGAAAAACTGTTTTTT. The V and J genes are TRBV19 and TRBJ1-4, with 11 nucleotides matching TRBD1. This CDR3 contains 14 residues. The V and J ends lost 5 bases and 8 bases, in that order; junction bases with no gene match: 4. Per germline, CDR1 LNHDA and CDR2 SQIVND (reference sequence).

CDR3: CASSITGKLFF. CDR3 in DNA: TGTGCCAGCAGTATAACAGGGAAACTGTTTTTT. The chain uses TRBV28 and TRBJ1-4; D might be TRBD1 (6 bases). Germline V lookup: CDR1 MDHEN, CDR2 SYDVKM. V gave up 5 bases and J gave up 11 bases, with 9 bases separating them. The CDR3 has 11 amino acids.

CDR3: CASSLEGGQPQHF. As DNA, the CDR3 is TGCGCCAGCAGCTTGGAGGGGGGACAGCCCCAGCATTTT. The chain employs TRBV5-1 and TRBJ1-5, with a weak D call TRBD1 (6 bases). Germline V lookup: CDR1 SGHRS, CDR2 YFSETQ. Trimming took off 0 bases at V and 7 bases at J, with 8 bases between the two ends. CDR3 length: 13 amino acids. The whole variable domain, filled in from reference TRBV5-1 and TRBJ1-5, reads KAGVTQTPRYLIKTRGQQVTLSCSPISGHRSVSWYQQTPGQGLQFLFEYFSETQRNKGNFPGRFSGRQFSNSRSEMNVSTLELGDSALYLCASSLEGGQPQHFGDGTRLSIL.

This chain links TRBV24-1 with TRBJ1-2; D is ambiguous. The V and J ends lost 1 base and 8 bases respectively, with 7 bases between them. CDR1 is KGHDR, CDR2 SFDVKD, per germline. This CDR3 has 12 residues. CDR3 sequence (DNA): TGTGCCACCAGTGATTTAAGTGGCGGCTACACCTTC. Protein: CATSDLSGGYTF.